Shown below are 17 T cell receptor beta chains from a single sample sequenced in a study of cytomegalovirus exposure and HLA in healthy donors. PCR used 60 Vbeta primers and 13 Jbeta primers. Data came from immunoSEQ multiplex PCR; TCRdb stores just in-frame clones and leaves some out. The repertoire holds over 100,000 clones, with around two thirds as singletons. Sequenced material: PBMCs. The receptors here all came from a woman in her thirties or forties in good health and CMV-seropositive.

The rearrangement links TRBV21-1 to TRBJ1-2; the table's TRBD1 call for D was not verified on the DNA. TRBV21-1 is flagged as a pseudogene. The CDR3 consists of 14 residues. The CDR3 loop reads CASSTSTGNYGYTF. The CDR3 DNA reads as TGTGCCAGCAGCACTTCGACAGGGAACTATGGCTACACCTTC.

This clone was observed a few times. This rearrangement joins TRBV7-2 to TRBJ2-3, with 10 positions matching TRBD2. J gave up 3 bases and V 5 bases, and 5 bases lay outside the gene matches. CDR1 and CDR2 from the germline V gene are SGHTA and FQGNSA. This CDR3 has 15 residues. CDR3 sequence (DNA): TGTGCCAGCAGCCCGGATAGCGGGGGGACAGATACGCAGTATTTT. Translation: CASSPDSGGTDTQYF.

The chain recombines TRBV2 with TRBJ2-2; TRBD2 might be the D (6 bases). The CDR3 loop spans 14 amino acids. Germline loops: CDR1 SNHLY, CDR2 FYNNEI. V was pared by 1 base and J by 6 bases, with 9 bases between. This CDR3 is CASSEGLDAGELFF. The CDR3 nucleotides are TGTGCCAGCAGTGAAGGACTAGACGCCGGGGAGCTGTTTTTT.

This clone was found a few times. J is TRBJ1-2 and V is TRBV2; D gene unclear. The CDR3 covers 13 residues. The V gene lost 2 bases and the J gene lost 7 bases, with 11 bases spanning the gap. CDR1 and CDR2 (germline): SNHLY, FYNNEI. The CDR3 is CASSETGEVGYTF. The CDR3 region has the DNA TGTGCCAGCAGTGAAACCGGGGAGGTTGGCTACACCTTC.

The chain couples TRBV7-8 to TRBJ2-3; D unresolved. V lost 4 bases to trimming and J lost 0 bases, with 2 bases between them. This CDR3 spans 12 amino acids. Germline CDR1 is SGHVS and CDR2 is FQNEAQ. The CDR3 nucleotides read TGTGCCAGCAGCTCTAGCACAGATACGCAGTATTTT. Translating it yields CASSSSTDTQYF.

The chain links TRBV5-1 to TRBJ2-1; 7 nucleotides align to TRBD2. The germline V gene has CDR1 SGHRS and CDR2 YFSETQ. The CDR3 has 16 residues. After removal of 0 bases from V and 8 bases from J, the junction contained 11 bases not matched to a gene. The CDR3 loop is CASSLGVGGRADEQFF. The DNA for the CDR3 is TGCGCCAGCAGCTTGGGTGTGGGCGGGAGAGCGGATGAGCAGTTCTTC. The full variable domain, in which reference TRBV5-1 and TRBJ2-1 provide the parts outside the CDR3, is KAGVTQTPRYLIKTRGQQVTLSCSPISGHRSVSWYQQTPGQGLQFLFEYFSETQRNKGNFPGRFSGRQFSNSRSEMNVSTLELGDSALYLCASSLGVGGRADEQFFGPGTRLTVL.

V usage is TRBV2 and J usage is TRBJ2-3, with 10 nucleotides matching TRBD2. The CDR3 covers 17 residues. The ends lost 2 bases at V and 14 bases at J; junction bases unmatched: 19. Germline CDR1 SNHLY, CDR2 FYNNEI. The CDR3 sequence: CASSEIISASGGGVGYF. CDR3 nucleotide sequence: TGTGCCAGCAGTGAAATAATTTCGGCGAGCGGGGGGGGTGTCGGGTATTTT.

The rearrangement joins TRBV19 to TRBJ2-2; 8 nucleotides agree with TRBD2. This CDR3 region has 13 residues. Germline V gene data show CDR1 as LNHDA and CDR2 as SQIVND (reference sequence). The junction had 3 bases not matched to a gene; V was cut back by 6 bases and J by 6 bases. For the CDR3, the DNA is TGTGCCAGTAGCGGGAGGGGTCCCGGGGAGCTGTTTTTT. Amino acid sequence: CASSGRGPGELFF.

The genes are TRBV9 and TRBJ2-2; possible D gene TRBD2, 6 bases. CDR1 SGDLS and CDR2 YYNGEE come from the germline V gene. The CDR3 contains 14 residues. Trimming cost V 6 bases and J 2 bases, with 11 bases left between them. Written as DNA, the CDR3 is TGTGCCAGCAAGGCTAGCGAAAACACCGGGGAGCTGTTTTTT. Residues: CASKASENTGELFF. The variable domain in full, completed from reference TRBV9 and TRBJ2-2, reads DSGVTQTPKHLITATGQRVTLRCSPRSGDLSVYWYQQSLDQGLQFLIQYYNGEERAKGNILERFSAQQFPDLHSELNLSSLELGDSALYFCASKASENTGELFFGEGSRLTVL.

This clone has more than one count but fewer than ten. The chain employs TRBV7-8 and TRBJ2-7; TRBD2 matches at 8 bases. Germline-derived CDR1 and CDR2 are SGHVS and FQNEAQ. After removal of 7 bases from V and 0 bases from J, the junction contained 20 bases not matched to a gene. This CDR3 region has 19 residues. The CDR3 DNA reads as TGTGCCAGCACGTTACTGGCGGTCCAGGAGCGGGGGAGCTCCTACGAGCAGTACTTC. Its translation is CASTLLAVQERGSSYEQYF.

The chain uses TRBV20-1 and TRBJ2-5, with unresolved D. V was clipped by 6 bases and J by 3 bases, with 5 bases between them. The germline V gene has CDR1 DFQATT and CDR2 SNEGSKA (reference sequence). CDR3 length: 10 amino acids. In DNA, the CDR3 is TGCAGTGCCCAGAAAGAGACCCAGTACTTC. Translation gives CSAQKETQYF.

This sequence joins TRBV5-1 and TRBJ1-1; maybe TRBD1 (6 bases). Trimming took 1 base from V and 6 from J, leaving 13 bases between them. The CDR3 sequence is 14 residues long. Germline CDR1 is SGHRS and CDR2 is YFSETQ. The CDR3 protein is CASSLRDTIPEAFF. The CDR3 bases are TGCGCCAGCAGCTTGCGGGACACGATCCCTGAAGCTTTCTTT.

Only one count was recorded for this clone. The chain recombines TRBV2 with TRBJ1-2, with D unresolved. The V end lost 1 base, the J end lost 0 bases, and 6 bases lay between the germline ends. The germline V gene has CDR1 SNHLY and CDR2 FYNNEI. The CDR3 extends over 14 amino acids. The CDR3, as DNA: TGTGCCAGCAGTGAAGTCCGAGCTAACTATGGCTACACCTTC. Translation: CASSEVRANYGYTF.

This clone came up a few times. Its ends do not fully match the called genes, so a read error is possible. V and J are TRBV5-5 and TRBJ1-2; 12 nucleotides line up with TRBD1. Germline CDR1 and CDR2: SGHKS and YYEKEE (reference sequence). The CDR3 covers 15 residues. CDR3 bases: TGTGCCAGCAGCTCCTCCGGGACAGGGGGCTATGGCTACCCCTTC. It specifies CASSSSGTGGYGYPF.

This clone has a handful of counts. The CDR3 bases are TGCGCCAGCAGCCCTGAGGCGCAGGGTCGCGGCAATCAGCCCCAGCATTTT. It yields the protein CASSPEAQGRGNQPQHF. The J gene is TRBJ1-5, the V gene TRBV10-1; weak D call: TRBD1 (5 bases). Germline lookup yields CDR1 WNHNN and CDR2 SYGVQD (reference sequence). CDR3 length equals 17 residues. V was trimmed by 6 bases and J by 2 bases, leaving 20 bases between them.

The rearrangement links TRBV11-2 to TRBJ1-1; D gene unclear. The germline V gene encodes CDR1 SGHAT and CDR2 FQNNGV. With 5 bases removed from V and 3 bases from J, the gap between germline ends came to 16 bases. CDR3 size: 15 residues. CDR3 sequence reads: CASSAGGYWYTEAFF. CDR3 coding DNA: TGTGCCAGCAGCGCCGGAGGGTACTGGTACACTGAAGCTTTCTTT.

The rearrangement joins TRBV6-5 to TRBJ2-7, with a weak D call TRBD2 (6 bases). Germline assignment: CDR1 MNHEY and CDR2 SVGAGI. V was shortened by 5 bases and J by 3 bases, with 14 bases between the two germline ends. The CDR3 covers 14 residues. The CDR3 nucleotides are TGTGCCAGCAGTAAACCGGGACTTAGCTACGAGCAGTACTTC. Its protein product is CASSKPGLSYEQYF.